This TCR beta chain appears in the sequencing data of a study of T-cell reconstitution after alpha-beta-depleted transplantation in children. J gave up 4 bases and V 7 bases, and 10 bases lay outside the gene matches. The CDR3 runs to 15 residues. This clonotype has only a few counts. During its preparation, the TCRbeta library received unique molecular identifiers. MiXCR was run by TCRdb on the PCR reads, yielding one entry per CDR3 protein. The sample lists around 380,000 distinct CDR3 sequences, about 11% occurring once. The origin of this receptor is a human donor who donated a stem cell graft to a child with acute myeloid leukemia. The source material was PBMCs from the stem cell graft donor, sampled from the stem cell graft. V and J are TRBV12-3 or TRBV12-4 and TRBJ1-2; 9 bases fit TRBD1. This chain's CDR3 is CASTPLGTGLYGYTF. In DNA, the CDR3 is TGTGCCAGCACCCCTTTGGGGACAGGGCTCTATGGCTACACCTTC.